The T cell receptor (beta chain) described here comes from a study of control samples from healthy donors and cancer patients. Assay used: immunoSEQ multiplex PCR; TCRdb lists only in-frame clones, some missing. The sample has over 100,000 clones; approximately 88% are singletons. V was clipped by 0 bases and J by 0 bases, with 20 bases between them. The CDR3 totals 19 residues. Germline CDR1 and CDR2: SGHAT and FQNNGV. The gene calls are TRBV11-2 and TRBJ1-2; D might be TRBD1 (6 bases). This sequence was found in a man aged 40-49 years in good health. Material for sequencing was blood. The CDR3 region has the DNA TGTGCCAGCAGCTTAGATAATTCGCCAGGGGCCCGAGCTAACTATGGCTACACCTTC. It is translated as CASSLDNSPGARANYGYTF.